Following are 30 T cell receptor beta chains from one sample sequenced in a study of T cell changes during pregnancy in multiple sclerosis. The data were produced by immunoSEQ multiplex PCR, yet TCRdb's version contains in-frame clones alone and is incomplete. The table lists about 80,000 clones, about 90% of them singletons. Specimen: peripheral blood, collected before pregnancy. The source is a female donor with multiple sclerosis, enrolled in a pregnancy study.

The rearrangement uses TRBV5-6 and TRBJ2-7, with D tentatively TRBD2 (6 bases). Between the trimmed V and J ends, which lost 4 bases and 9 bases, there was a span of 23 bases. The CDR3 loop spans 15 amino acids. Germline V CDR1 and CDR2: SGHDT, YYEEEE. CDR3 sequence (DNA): TGTGCCAGCAGCGGGCAGGGAAGGGCAGCGGAGGGGCAGTACTTC. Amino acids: CASSGQGRAAEGQYF. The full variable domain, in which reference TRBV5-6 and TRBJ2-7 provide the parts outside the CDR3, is DAGVTQSPTHLIKTRGQQVTLRCSPKSGHDTVSWYQQALGQGPQFIFQYYEEEERQRGNFPDRFSGHQFPNYSSELNVNALLLGDSALYLCASSGQGRAAEGQYFGPGTRLTVT.

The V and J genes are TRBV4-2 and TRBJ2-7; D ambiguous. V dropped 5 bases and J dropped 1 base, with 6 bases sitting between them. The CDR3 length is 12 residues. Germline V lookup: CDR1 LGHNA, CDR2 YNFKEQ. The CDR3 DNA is TGTGCCAGCAGCTACTCATCCTACGAGCAGTACTTC. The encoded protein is CASSYSSYEQYF.

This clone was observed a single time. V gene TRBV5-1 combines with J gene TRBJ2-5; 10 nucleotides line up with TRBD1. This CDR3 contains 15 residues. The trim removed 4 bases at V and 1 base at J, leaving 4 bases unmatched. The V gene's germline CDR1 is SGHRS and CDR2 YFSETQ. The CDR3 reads CASSKGQGIQETQYF. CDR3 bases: TGCGCCAGCAGCAAGGGACAGGGGATCCAAGAGACCCAGTACTTC. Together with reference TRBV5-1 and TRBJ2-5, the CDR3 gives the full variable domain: KAGVTQTPRYLIKTRGQQVTLSCSPISGHRSVSWYQQTPGQGLQFLFEYFSETQRNKGNFPGRFSGRQFSNSRSEMNVSTLELGDSALYLCASSKGQGIQETQYFGPGTRLLVL.

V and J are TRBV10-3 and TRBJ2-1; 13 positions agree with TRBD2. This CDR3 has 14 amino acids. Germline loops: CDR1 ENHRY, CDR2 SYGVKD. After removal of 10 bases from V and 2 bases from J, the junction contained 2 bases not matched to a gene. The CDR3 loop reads CATGLAGAYNEQFF. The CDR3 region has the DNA TGTGCCACCGGACTAGCGGGAGCCTACAATGAGCAGTTCTTC.

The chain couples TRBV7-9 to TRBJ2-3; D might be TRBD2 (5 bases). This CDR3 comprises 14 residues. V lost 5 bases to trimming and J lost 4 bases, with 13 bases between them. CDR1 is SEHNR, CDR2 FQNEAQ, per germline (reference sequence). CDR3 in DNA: TGTGCCAGCAGCCCCCTGGGCGGGCCAGATACGCAGTATTTT. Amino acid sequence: CASSPLGGPDTQYF.

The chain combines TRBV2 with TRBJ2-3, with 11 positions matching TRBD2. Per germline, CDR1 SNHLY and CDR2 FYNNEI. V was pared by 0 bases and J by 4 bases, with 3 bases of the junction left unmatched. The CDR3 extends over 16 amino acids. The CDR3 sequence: CASSEAPSGRSDTQYF. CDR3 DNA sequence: TGTGCCAGCAGTGAAGCGCCTAGCGGGAGGTCAGATACGCAGTATTTT. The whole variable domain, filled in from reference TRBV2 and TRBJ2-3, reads EPEVTQTPSHQVTQMGQEVILRCVPISNHLYFYWYRQILGQKVEFLVSFYNNEISEKSEIFDDQFSVERPDGSNFTLKIRSTKLEDSAMYFCASSEAPSGRSDTQYFGPGTRLTVL.

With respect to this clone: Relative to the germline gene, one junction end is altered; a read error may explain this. CDR3 protein: CASSPRQGEQYF. CDR3 nucleotide sequence: TGTGCTAGCAGCCCCCGGCAGGGGGAGCAGTACTTC. The rearrangement links TRBV7-7 to TRBJ2-7; the D gene is possibly TRBD1 (6 bases). The CDR3 covers 12 residues. Germline assignment: CDR1 SSHAT and CDR2 FNYEAQ (reference sequence).

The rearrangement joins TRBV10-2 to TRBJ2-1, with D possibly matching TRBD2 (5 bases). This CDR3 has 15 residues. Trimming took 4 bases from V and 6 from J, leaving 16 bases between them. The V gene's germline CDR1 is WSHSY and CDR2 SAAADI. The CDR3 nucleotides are TGCGCCAGCAGTGGTGGACGCATCGGGGTCAATGAGCAGTTCTTC. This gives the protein CASSGGRIGVNEQFF.

CDR3 coding DNA: TGTGCCACCAGCAGAGTAAGACTAGCGGGTTACAATGAGCAGTTCTTC. Its protein product is CATSRVRLAGYNEQFF. The genes are TRBV15 and TRBJ2-1; 10 bases are a match to TRBD2. With V trimmed by 1 base and J by 4 bases, 4 bases remained unmatched. The CDR3 totals 16 residues. Germline CDR1 is LNHNV and CDR2 is YYDKDF (reference sequence).

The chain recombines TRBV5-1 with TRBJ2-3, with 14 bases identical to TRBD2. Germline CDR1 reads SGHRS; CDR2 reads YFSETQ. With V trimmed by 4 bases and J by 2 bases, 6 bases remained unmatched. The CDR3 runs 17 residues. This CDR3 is CASSKGLAGATTDTQYF. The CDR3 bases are TGCGCCAGCAGCAAGGGACTAGCGGGAGCCACCACAGATACGCAGTATTTT.

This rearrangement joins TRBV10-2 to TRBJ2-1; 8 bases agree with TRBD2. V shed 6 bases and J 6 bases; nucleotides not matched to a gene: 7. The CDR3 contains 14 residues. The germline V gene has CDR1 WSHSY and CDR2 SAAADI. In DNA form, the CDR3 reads TGCGCCAGCAGCGAAGCGGGAGTCGGCAATGAGCAGTTCTTC. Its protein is CASSEAGVGNEQFF.

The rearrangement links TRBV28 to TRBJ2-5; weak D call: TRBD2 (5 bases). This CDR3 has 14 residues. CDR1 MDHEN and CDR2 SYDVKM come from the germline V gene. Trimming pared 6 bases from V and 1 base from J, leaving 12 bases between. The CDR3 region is CASSPRLTQETQYF. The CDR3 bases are TGTGCCAGCAGCCCTCGACTAACCCAAGAGACCCAGTACTTC.

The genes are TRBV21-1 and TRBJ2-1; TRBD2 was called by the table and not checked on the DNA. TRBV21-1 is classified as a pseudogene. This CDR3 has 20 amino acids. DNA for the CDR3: TGTGCCAGCAGCAAAGAGGGGGGCACTAGCGGGAGGTCTAGCTACAATGAGCAGTTCTTC. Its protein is CASSKEGGTSGRSSYNEQFF.

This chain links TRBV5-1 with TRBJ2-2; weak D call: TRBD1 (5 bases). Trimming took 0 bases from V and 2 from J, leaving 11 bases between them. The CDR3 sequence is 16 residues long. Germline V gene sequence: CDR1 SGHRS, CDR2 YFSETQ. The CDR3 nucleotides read TGCGCCAGCAGCTTGGGTTTGGACACCAACACCGGGGAGCTGTTTTTT. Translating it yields CASSLGLDTNTGELFF. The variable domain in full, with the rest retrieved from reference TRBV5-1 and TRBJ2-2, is KAGVTQTPRYLIKTRGQQVTLSCSPISGHRSVSWYQQTPGQGLQFLFEYFSETQRNKGNFPGRFSGRQFSNSRSEMNVSTLELGDSALYLCASSLGLDTNTGELFFGEGSRLTVL.

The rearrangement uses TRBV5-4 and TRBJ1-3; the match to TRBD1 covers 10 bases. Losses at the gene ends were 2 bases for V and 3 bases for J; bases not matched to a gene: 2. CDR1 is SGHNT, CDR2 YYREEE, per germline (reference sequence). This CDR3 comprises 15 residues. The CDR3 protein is CASSLGQGGGNTIYF. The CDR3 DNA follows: TGTGCCAGCAGCTTAGGACAGGGGGGTGGAAACACCATATATTTT.

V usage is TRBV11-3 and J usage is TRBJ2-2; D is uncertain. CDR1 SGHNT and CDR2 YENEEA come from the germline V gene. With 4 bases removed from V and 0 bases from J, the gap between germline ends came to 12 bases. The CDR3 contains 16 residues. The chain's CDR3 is CASSSSPNPNTGELFF. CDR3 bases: TGTGCCAGCAGCTCATCCCCTAATCCGAACACCGGGGAGCTGTTTTTT.

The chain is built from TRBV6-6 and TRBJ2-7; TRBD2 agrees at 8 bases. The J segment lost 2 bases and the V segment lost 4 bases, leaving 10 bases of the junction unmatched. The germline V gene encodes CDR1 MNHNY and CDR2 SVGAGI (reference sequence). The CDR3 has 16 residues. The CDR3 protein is CASSSPFRGLAYEQYF. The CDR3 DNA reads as TGTGCCAGCAGTTCCCCTTTTAGGGGACTAGCCTACGAGCAGTACTTC.

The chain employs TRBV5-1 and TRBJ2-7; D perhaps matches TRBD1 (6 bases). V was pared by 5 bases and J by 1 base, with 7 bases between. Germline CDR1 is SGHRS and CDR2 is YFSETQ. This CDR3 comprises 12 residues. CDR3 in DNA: TGCGCCAGCAGAGGGGGTTCCTACGAGCAGTACTTC. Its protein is CASRGGSYEQYF.

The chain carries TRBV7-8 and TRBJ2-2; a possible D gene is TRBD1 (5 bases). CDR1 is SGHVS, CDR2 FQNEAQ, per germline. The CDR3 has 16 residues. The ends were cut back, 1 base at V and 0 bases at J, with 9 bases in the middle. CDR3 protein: CASSLGLRANTGELFF. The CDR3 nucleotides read TGTGCCAGCAGCTTAGGTCTCAGGGCGAACACCGGGGAGCTGTTTTTT.

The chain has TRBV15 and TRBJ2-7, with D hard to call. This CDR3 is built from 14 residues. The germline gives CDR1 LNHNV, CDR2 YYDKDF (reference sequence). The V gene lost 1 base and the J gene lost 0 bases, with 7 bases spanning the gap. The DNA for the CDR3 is TGTGCCACCAGCAGAGTTCCCCGCTCCTACGAGCAGTACTTC. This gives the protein CATSRVPRSYEQYF.

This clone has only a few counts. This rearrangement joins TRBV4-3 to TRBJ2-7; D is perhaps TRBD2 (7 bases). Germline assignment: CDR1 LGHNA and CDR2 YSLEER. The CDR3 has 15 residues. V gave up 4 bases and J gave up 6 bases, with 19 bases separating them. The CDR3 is CASSPVGGPSAEQYF. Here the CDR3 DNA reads TGCGCCAGCAGCCCCGTGGGGGGGCCGTCCGCCGAGCAGTACTTC.

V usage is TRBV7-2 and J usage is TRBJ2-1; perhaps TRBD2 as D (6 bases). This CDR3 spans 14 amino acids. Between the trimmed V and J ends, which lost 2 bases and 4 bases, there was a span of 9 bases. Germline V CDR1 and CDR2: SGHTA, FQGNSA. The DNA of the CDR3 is TGTGCCAGCAGCTTAACTAGCAGTTACAATGAGCAGTTCTTC. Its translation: CASSLTSSYNEQFF. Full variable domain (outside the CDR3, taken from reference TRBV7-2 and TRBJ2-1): GAGVSQSPSNKVTEKGKDVELRCDPISGHTALYWYRQSLGQGLEFLIYFQGNSAPDKSGLPSDRFSAERTGGSVSTLTIQRTQQEDSAVYLCASSLTSSYNEQFFGPGTRLTVL.

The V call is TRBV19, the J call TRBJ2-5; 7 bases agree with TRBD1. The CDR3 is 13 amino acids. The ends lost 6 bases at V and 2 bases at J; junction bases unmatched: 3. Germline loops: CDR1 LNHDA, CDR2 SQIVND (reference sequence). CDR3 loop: CASSRDRQETQYF. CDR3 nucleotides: TGTGCCAGTAGCCGGGACAGACAAGAGACCCAGTACTTC.

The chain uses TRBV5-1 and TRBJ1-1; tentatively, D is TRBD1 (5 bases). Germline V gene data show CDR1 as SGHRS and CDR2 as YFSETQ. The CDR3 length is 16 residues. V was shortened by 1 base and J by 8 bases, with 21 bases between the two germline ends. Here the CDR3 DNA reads TGCGCCAGCAGCTTGAATGGAGGGGTTCTGAACTCCGAAGCTTTCTTT. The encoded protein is CASSLNGGVLNSEAFF.

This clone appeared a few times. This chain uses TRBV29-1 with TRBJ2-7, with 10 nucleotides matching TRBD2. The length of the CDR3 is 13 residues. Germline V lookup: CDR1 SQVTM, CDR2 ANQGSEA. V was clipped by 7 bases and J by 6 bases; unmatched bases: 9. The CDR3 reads CSARLAGASEQYF. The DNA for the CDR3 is TGCAGCGCTAGACTAGCGGGCGCTTCCGAGCAGTACTTC.

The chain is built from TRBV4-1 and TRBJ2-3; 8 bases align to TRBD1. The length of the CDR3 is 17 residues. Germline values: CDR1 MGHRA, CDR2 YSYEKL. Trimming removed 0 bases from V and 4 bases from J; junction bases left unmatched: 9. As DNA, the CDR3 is TGCGCCAGCAGCCAAGATCAACAGGGGGTCATTGCAGATACGCAGTATTTT. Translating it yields CASSQDQQGVIADTQYF.

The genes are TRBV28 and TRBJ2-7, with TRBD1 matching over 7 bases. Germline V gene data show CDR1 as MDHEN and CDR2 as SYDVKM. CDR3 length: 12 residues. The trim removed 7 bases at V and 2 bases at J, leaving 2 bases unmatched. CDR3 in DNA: TGTGCCAGCAATACAGGGGCCTACGAGCAGTACTTC. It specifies CASNTGAYEQYF.

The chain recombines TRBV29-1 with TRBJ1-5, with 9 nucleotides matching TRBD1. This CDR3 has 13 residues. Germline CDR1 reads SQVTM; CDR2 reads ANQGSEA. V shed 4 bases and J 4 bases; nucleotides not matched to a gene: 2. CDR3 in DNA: TGCAGCGTTGGACAGGGGGTAAATCAGCCCCAGCATTTT. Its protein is CSVGQGVNQPQHF.

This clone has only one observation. The CDR3: CASSTHDRGPEIYEQYF. Here the CDR3 DNA reads TGTGCCAGTAGTACCCATGACAGGGGGCCGGAGATCTACGAGCAGTACTTC. The rearrangement links TRBV19 to TRBJ2-7; 10 bases agree with TRBD1. The CDR3 sequence is 17 residues long. Germline V lookup: CDR1 LNHDA, CDR2 SQIVND (reference sequence). Germline trimming cut 4 bases from V and 3 bases from J; bases unmatched to any gene: 12.

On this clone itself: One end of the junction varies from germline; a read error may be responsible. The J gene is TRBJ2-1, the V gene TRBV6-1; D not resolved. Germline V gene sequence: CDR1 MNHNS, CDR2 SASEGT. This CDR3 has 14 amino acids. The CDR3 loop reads CASREGPTYNEQFF. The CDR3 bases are TGTGCCAGCAGGGAAGGTCCCACTTACAATGAGCAGTTCTTC.